A selection of T cell receptor beta chains follows, all from one sample in a study of patients and donors after allogeneic stem cell transplantation. TCRdb re-derived calls from the RT-PCR reads in MiXCR, one entry per CDR3 protein. Of 920,000 or so distinct CDR3 sequences listed, 18% are singletons. Sequencing was performed on blood, either unsorted or a sorted T cell fraction (not recorded which). The receptors were gathered from a human donor who was either an allogeneic HSCT recipient or a stem cell or donor lymphocyte infusion donor (not recorded which). It is not recorded whose cells these are; they may come from a transplant donor. Both conserved end residues are part of each CDR3. Each record gives: clone size, V gene, J gene, D gene, CDR3 DNA, CDR3 protein. A D gene is named only where the DNA matches it firmly. Clone size, where shown, is once, few, many, or a class for clones that have expanded.

clone_size: -; v_call: TRBV30; j_call: TRBJ1-6; d_call: -; cdr3_nt: TGTGCCTGGAGTGTACGGAGCTCCTATAATTCACCCCTCCACTTT; cdr3_aa: CAWSVRSSYNSPLHF
clone_size: -; v_call: TRBV2; j_call: TRBJ2-3; d_call: -; cdr3_nt: TGTGCCAGCAGTACCCCGGGAATCCCGCAGTATTTT; cdr3_aa: CASSTPGIPQYF
clone_size: few; v_call: TRBV5-1; j_call: TRBJ1-1; d_call: TRBD1; cdr3_nt: TGCGCCAGCAGGTGGGGACAGGGTCGTAAGAACACTGAAGCTTTCTTT; cdr3_aa: CASRWGQGRKNTEAFF
clone_size: few; v_call: TRBV13; j_call: TRBJ2-7; d_call: TRBD1; cdr3_nt: TGTGCCAGCAGCTCGGGGACAGGATTAGACGAGCAGTACTTC; cdr3_aa: CASSSGTGLDEQYF
clone_size: -; v_call: TRBV2; j_call: TRBJ2-5; d_call: -; cdr3_nt: TGTGCCAGCCGTCCCGGGTCCGGTGAGACCCAGTACTTC; cdr3_aa: CASRPGSGETQYF
clone_size: -; v_call: TRBV29-1; j_call: TRBJ2-5; d_call: TRBD2; cdr3_nt: TGCAGCGTAGCCAGGTCTAGCGGGAGGGCTGAAGAGACCCAGTACTTC; cdr3_aa: CSVARSSGRAEETQYF
clone_size: -; v_call: TRBV20-1; j_call: TRBJ2-7; d_call: TRBD1; cdr3_nt: TGCAGTGCTAGAGCCGGGACAGGGGACAACGAGCAGTACTTC; cdr3_aa: CSARAGTGDNEQYF
clone_size: -; v_call: TRBV20-1; j_call: TRBJ1-2; d_call: TRBD1; cdr3_nt: TGCAGTGCTTGGGGGGACAGGGGTGGCTATGGCTACACCTTC; cdr3_aa: CSAWGDRGGYGYTF
clone_size: -; v_call: TRBV7-9; j_call: TRBJ2-1; d_call: -; cdr3_nt: TGTGCCAGCAGCTTTCAGGGGCGGGGTGAGCAGTTCTTC; cdr3_aa: CASSFQGRGEQFF
clone_size: -; v_call: TRBV20-1; j_call: TRBJ2-3; d_call: -; cdr3_nt: TGCAGTGCCCTCCTACTGTCCACAGATACGCAGTATTTT; cdr3_aa: CSALLLSTDTQYF
clone_size: few; v_call: TRBV7-2; j_call: TRBJ2-7; d_call: -; cdr3_nt: TGTGCCAGCAGCTCGTACAGGGCCAGCTCCTACGAGCAGTACTTC; cdr3_aa: CASSSYRASSYEQYF
clone_size: few; v_call: TRBV28; j_call: TRBJ1-2; d_call: -; cdr3_nt: TGTGCCAGCAGCACTATACGGACACAAAACTATGGCTACACCTTC; cdr3_aa: CASSTIRTQNYGYTF
clone_size: -; v_call: TRBV6-1; j_call: TRBJ1-1; d_call: TRBD1; cdr3_nt: TGTGCCAGCAGGGCAGGGGGTAAACCCACTGAAGCTTTCTTT; cdr3_aa: CASRAGGKPTEAFF
clone_size: few; v_call: TRBV28; j_call: TRBJ2-7; d_call: TRBD1; cdr3_nt: TGTGCCAGCACCGAAGACAGGGGGCGGCGGGAGCAGTACTTC; cdr3_aa: CASTEDRGRREQYF
clone_size: many; v_call: TRBV12-3/TRBV12-4; j_call: TRBJ1-5; d_call: TRBD1; cdr3_nt: TGTGCCAGCAGTTTAGACAGGGGGAAGCCCCAGCATTTT; cdr3_aa: CASSLDRGKPQHF
clone_size: -; v_call: TRBV25-1; j_call: TRBJ1-1; d_call: -; cdr3_nt: TGTGCCAGCAGTGAAACCCGGATGGGGCGGAGCACTGAAGCTTTCTTT; cdr3_aa: CASSETRMGRSTEAFF
clone_size: many; v_call: TRBV7-9; j_call: TRBJ2-5; d_call: TRBD2; cdr3_nt: TGTGCCAGCAGCTTTAGCGGGTTCCAAGAGACCCAGTACTTC; cdr3_aa: CASSFSGFQETQYF
clone_size: -; v_call: TRBV2; j_call: TRBJ2-3; d_call: -; cdr3_nt: TGTGCCAGCAGGACCGAGGCAGATACGCAGTATTTT; cdr3_aa: CASRTEADTQYF
clone_size: -; v_call: TRBV7-3; j_call: TRBJ2-3; d_call: -; cdr3_nt: TGTGCCAGCAGGCAGACGGGCACAGATACGCAGTATTTT; cdr3_aa: CASRQTGTDTQYF
clone_size: few; v_call: TRBV29-1; j_call: TRBJ1-3; d_call: -; cdr3_nt: TGCACCATCGGCTCTGGAAACACCATATATTTT; cdr3_aa: CTIGSGNTIYF
clone_size: many; v_call: TRBV20-1; j_call: TRBJ2-7; d_call: TRBD2; cdr3_nt: TGCAGTGCTAGCGGACTAGCGGGGGTATACGAGCAGTACTTC; cdr3_aa: CSASGLAGVYEQYF
clone_size: few; v_call: TRBV5-8; j_call: TRBJ2-2; d_call: TRBD2; cdr3_nt: TGTGCCAGCAGCTCTACCGGACTAGCGGGAATCGCCGGGGAGCTGTTTTTT; cdr3_aa: CASSSTGLAGIAGELFF
clone_size: few; v_call: TRBV11-2; j_call: TRBJ1-5; d_call: -; cdr3_nt: TGTGCCAGCAGCATGGGACCTCATCAGCCCCAGCATTTT; cdr3_aa: CASSMGPHQPQHF
clone_size: few; v_call: TRBV7-2; j_call: TRBJ1-2; d_call: -; cdr3_nt: TGTGCCAGCAGCTTAGTCCCGACAGGATATTTTACCGATGGCTACACCTTC; cdr3_aa: CASSLVPTGYFTDGYTF
clone_size: many; v_call: TRBV10-3; j_call: TRBJ2-5; d_call: -; cdr3_nt: TGTGCCATCAGTGAGTCGGGGGCTTACCAAGAGACCCAGTACTTC; cdr3_aa: CAISESGAYQETQYF
clone_size: few; v_call: TRBV29-1; j_call: TRBJ1-1; d_call: -; cdr3_nt: TGCAGCGTTGTTGAGGGCGTGATAGTATTGAACACTGAAGCTTTCTTT; cdr3_aa: CSVVEGVIVLNTEAFF
clone_size: -; v_call: TRBV7-6; j_call: TRBJ2-7; d_call: -; cdr3_nt: TGTGCCAGCAGCTTAGAAGGTGTGGGACAGCGGGTATCCTACGAGCAGTACTTC; cdr3_aa: CASSLEGVGQRVSYEQYF
clone_size: few; v_call: TRBV5-1; j_call: TRBJ1-2; d_call: -; cdr3_nt: TGCGCCAGCGCCCGGGGGGGGCTGTACGGCTACACCTTC; cdr3_aa: CASARGGLYGYTF
clone_size: -; v_call: TRBV5-4; j_call: TRBJ1-2; d_call: TRBD1; cdr3_nt: TGTGCCAGCAGCTCCCCAGGGGGATGGAGTGGCTACACCTTC; cdr3_aa: CASSSPGGWSGYTF
clone_size: many; v_call: TRBV24-1; j_call: TRBJ2-1; d_call: -; cdr3_nt: TGTGCCACCAGTGACCCTACCCGGGGTGAGCAGTTCTTC; cdr3_aa: CATSDPTRGEQFF
clone_size: -; v_call: TRBV7-3; j_call: TRBJ2-2; d_call: -; cdr3_nt: TGTGCCAGCAGCTTAACCCCTAGTTTCACCGGGGAGCTGTTTTTT; cdr3_aa: CASSLTPSFTGELFF
clone_size: -; v_call: TRBV7-9; j_call: TRBJ1-4; d_call: -; cdr3_nt: TGTGCCAGCAGCTCTAAAGTTAATGAAAAACTGTTTTTT; cdr3_aa: CASSSKVNEKLFF
clone_size: few; v_call: TRBV27; j_call: TRBJ2-2; d_call: TRBD2; cdr3_nt: TGTGCCAGCAGTTTATCCGGGCTAGCGGGAGGGGAGCTGTTTTTT; cdr3_aa: CASSLSGLAGGELFF
clone_size: few; v_call: TRBV12-3/TRBV12-4; j_call: TRBJ1-1; d_call: -; cdr3_nt: TGTGCCAGCAGTTTTAATCCAGTAGGGAACACTGAAGCTTTCTTT; cdr3_aa: CASSFNPVGNTEAFF
clone_size: few; v_call: TRBV5-1; j_call: TRBJ1-2; d_call: -; cdr3_nt: TGCGCCAGCAGCTACAGGGTCGACTATGGCTACACCTTC; cdr3_aa: CASSYRVDYGYTF
clone_size: few; v_call: TRBV15; j_call: TRBJ1-5; d_call: -; cdr3_nt: TGTGCCACCAGCACCGGGACACTTAGCAATCAGCCCCAGCATTTT; cdr3_aa: CATSTGTLSNQPQHF
clone_size: few; v_call: TRBV6-2/TRBV6-3; j_call: TRBJ2-3; d_call: TRBD2; cdr3_nt: TGTGCCAGCACTCCGGGACTAGCGGGGAGGAGGTCAGATACGCAGTATTTT; cdr3_aa: CASTPGLAGRRSDTQYF
clone_size: many; v_call: TRBV24-1; j_call: TRBJ2-1; d_call: -; cdr3_nt: TGTGCCACCAGTGATCCGGACAGCTACAATGAGCAGTTCTTC; cdr3_aa: CATSDPDSYNEQFF
clone_size: few; v_call: TRBV10-3; j_call: TRBJ2-2; d_call: TRBD2; cdr3_nt: TGTGCCATCAGTGGGGGACTAGCGGGGACCGGGGAGCTGTTTTTT; cdr3_aa: CAISGGLAGTGELFF
clone_size: few; v_call: TRBV6-1; j_call: TRBJ2-3; d_call: -; cdr3_nt: TGTGCCAGCAGTGTTATAGGCGGTGGAGATACGCAGTATTTT; cdr3_aa: CASSVIGGGDTQYF
clone_size: -; v_call: TRBV20-1; j_call: TRBJ2-3; d_call: -; cdr3_nt: TGCAGTGCTAGAGATGTCCTAGTTGCAGATACGCAGTATTTT; cdr3_aa: CSARDVLVADTQYF
clone_size: -; v_call: TRBV9; j_call: TRBJ2-1; d_call: -; cdr3_nt: TGTGCCAGCAGCGTAGTCCTATGGGGCGATGAGCAGTTCTTC; cdr3_aa: CASSVVLWGDEQFF
clone_size: -; v_call: TRBV2; j_call: TRBJ1-2; d_call: -; cdr3_nt: TGTGCCAGCAGTACACTTGCCTACTATGGCTACACCTTC; cdr3_aa: CASSTLAYYGYTF
clone_size: -; v_call: TRBV5-1; j_call: TRBJ2-1; d_call: TRBD2; cdr3_nt: TGCGCCAGCAGCGAAGCGGGAGTCTCCTACAATGAGCAGTTCTTC; cdr3_aa: CASSEAGVSYNEQFF
clone_size: few; v_call: TRBV27; j_call: TRBJ1-5; d_call: TRBD1; cdr3_nt: TGTGCCCCCAGGACAGGGAGCAATCAGCCCCAGCATTTT; cdr3_aa: CAPRTGSNQPQHF
clone_size: -; v_call: TRBV21-1; j_call: TRBJ1-3; d_call: -; cdr3_nt: TGTGCCACCCATGCGGGCAGGGGGAGAAACACCATATATTTT; cdr3_aa: CATHAGRGRNTIYF
clone_size: few; v_call: TRBV4-1; j_call: TRBJ2-3; d_call: -; cdr3_nt: TGCGCCAGCAGCCAAGTTGCGGGGGATACGCAGTATTTT; cdr3_aa: CASSQVAGDTQYF
clone_size: -; v_call: TRBV14; j_call: TRBJ2-7; d_call: -; cdr3_nt: TGTGCCAGCAGCCTTTTGACTAGTCCCCCCTACGAGCAGTACTTC; cdr3_aa: CASSLLTSPPYEQYF
clone_size: -; v_call: TRBV20-1; j_call: TRBJ1-1; d_call: -; cdr3_nt: TGCAGTGCTAGAGAGGGGTTTTGGGACGGAATCACTGAAGCTTTCTTT; cdr3_aa: CSAREGFWDGITEAFF
clone_size: many; v_call: TRBV12-3/TRBV12-4; j_call: TRBJ1-2; d_call: -; cdr3_nt: TGTGCCAGCAGTTTAACTAGGGTCCGGGGGAATGGCTACACCTTC; cdr3_aa: CASSLTRVRGNGYTF
clone_size: -; v_call: TRBV6-1; j_call: TRBJ2-1; d_call: -; cdr3_nt: TGTGCCAGCAGTGAAGCTCGGATAACCTACAATGAGCAGTTCTTC; cdr3_aa: CASSEARITYNEQFF
clone_size: -; v_call: TRBV6-2/TRBV6-3; j_call: TRBJ1-2; d_call: -; cdr3_nt: TGTGCCAGCAGTGACGGAGAATATGGCTACACCTTC; cdr3_aa: CASSDGEYGYTF
clone_size: -; v_call: TRBV18; j_call: TRBJ2-1; d_call: -; cdr3_nt: TGTGCCAGCTCAAAAGAGGCAGCGGTATACAATGAGCAGTTCTTC; cdr3_aa: CASSKEAAVYNEQFF
clone_size: -; v_call: TRBV7-9; j_call: TRBJ1-2; d_call: -; cdr3_nt: TGTGCCAGCAGCCGAAAGGGACACATCGATGGCTACACCTTC; cdr3_aa: CASSRKGHIDGYTF
clone_size: -; v_call: TRBV10-3; j_call: TRBJ2-2; d_call: -; cdr3_nt: TGTGCCATCAGTGACTGGGGGGCGGGGAACACCGGGGAGCTGTTTTTT; cdr3_aa: CAISDWGAGNTGELFF
clone_size: few; v_call: TRBV20-1; j_call: TRBJ2-5; d_call: TRBD2; cdr3_nt: TGCAGTGCTAGTCGGGGTAGCGGGGGGGCCTGGAGAGAGACCCAGTACTTC; cdr3_aa: CSASRGSGGAWRETQYF
clone_size: -; v_call: TRBV5-1; j_call: TRBJ1-2; d_call: TRBD1; cdr3_nt: TGCGCCAGCAGCTTGGTCCCGACAGGGGATGGCTACACCTTC; cdr3_aa: CASSLVPTGDGYTF